Shown below are 22 T cell receptor beta chains from a single sample sequenced in a study of response to subunit inactivated influenza vaccine. TCRdb re-called the RT-PCR reads through MiXCR, storing one row per CDR3 protein. The sample shows hundreds of thousands of distinct CDR3 sequences, over 11% of them seen only once. Source: PBMCs from blood, taken 14 to 15 days before vaccination. The receptors derive from a man aged 45-60 years who received an inactivated influenza vaccine.

This clonotype was found a few times. The J gene is TRBJ2-3, the V gene TRBV20-1, with D perhaps matching TRBD1 (5 bases). This CDR3 region has 14 residues. From germline, CDR1 is DFQATT and CDR2 SNEGSKA (reference sequence). V was cut by 3 bases and J by 3 bases, with 13 bases left in between. As DNA, the CDR3 is TGCAGTGCTAGCCTTCAGGGTATAACAGATACGCAGTATTTT. The encoded protein is CSASLQGITDTQYF.

This clonotype was detected only a few times. J is TRBJ1-1 and V is TRBV29-1, with D perhaps TRBD1 (6 bases). Germline CDR1 SQVTM, CDR2 ANQGSEA. This CDR3 has 13 residues. With 6 bases removed from V and 1 base from J, the gap between germline ends came to 12 bases. CDR3 sequence reads: CSVETRGNTEAFF. In nucleotides, the CDR3 is TGCAGCGTAGAGACCAGGGGGAACACTGAAGCTTTCTTT. Looking up the rest from reference TRBV29-1 and TRBJ1-1 gives the full variable domain: SAVISQKPSRDICQRGTSLTIQCQVDSQVTMMFWYRQQPGQSLTLIATANQGSEATYESGFVIDKFPISRPNLTFSTLTVSNMSPEDSSIYLCSVETRGNTEAFFGQGTRLTVV.

This clonotype has only a few counts. This sequence joins TRBV6-5 and TRBJ2-7, with unresolved D. Trimming shortened V by 0 bases and J by 4 bases, and 7 bases separated the two germline ends. The germline gives CDR1 MNHEY, CDR2 SVGAGI. There are 13 residues in the CDR3. CDR3 in DNA: TGTGCCAGCAGTTACTCGATGGGTTACGAGCAGTACTTC. Translated, it gives CASSYSMGYEQYF.

This clonotype was detected ten times or more. This rearrangement joins TRBV5-1 to TRBJ2-7; 7 nucleotides line up with TRBD2. The germline gives CDR1 SGHRS, CDR2 YFSETQ. The CDR3 extends over 13 amino acids. The ends lost 0 bases at V and 7 bases at J; junction bases unmatched: 4. CDR3 nucleotide sequence: TGCGCCAGCAGCTTGGTTTCAGCGGGAGAGCAGTACTTC. This translates into CASSLVSAGEQYF.

The chain couples TRBV11-3 to TRBJ1-1, with D possibly being TRBD1 (5 bases). Germline values: CDR1 SGHNT, CDR2 YENEEA. The CDR3 totals 15 residues. V gave up 5 bases and J gave up 1 base, with 14 bases separating them. CDR3: CASSLSTGGNTEAFF. The CDR3 DNA reads TGTGCCAGCAGCCTCAGTACAGGAGGGAACACTGAAGCTTTCTTT.

This clonotype was recorded at least ten times. This chain links TRBV7-2 with TRBJ1-1; D not certain. Germline assignment: CDR1 SGHTA and CDR2 FQGNSA. Trimming took 1 base from V and 0 from J, leaving 12 bases between them. CDR3 length: 16 amino acids. CDR3 bases: TGTGCCAGCAGCTTAGGGACCTTCGGGATGAACACTGAAGCTTTCTTT. As protein: CASSLGTFGMNTEAFF.

The chain joins TRBV25-1 to TRBJ2-5, with no clear D. The V gene lost 3 bases and the J gene lost 2 bases, with 16 bases spanning the gap. This CDR3 is 16 amino acids long. Germline CDR1 and CDR2: MGHDK and SYGVNS. CDR3 residues: CASSDTPGFPQETQYF. The DNA for the CDR3 is TGTGCCAGCAGTGACACCCCAGGTTTTCCTCAAGAGACCCAGTACTTC.

The chain recombines TRBV12-3 or TRBV12-4 with TRBJ2-7; D perhaps matches TRBD2 (6 bases). The ends were cut back, 1 base at V and 4 bases at J, with 14 bases in the middle. The CDR3 extends over 15 amino acids. As DNA, the CDR3 is TGTGCCAGCAGTTTAGGCAGGGAGGTGGGATACGAGCAGTACTTC. The encoded protein is CASSLGREVGYEQYF.

The chain combines TRBV2 with TRBJ1-3; tentatively, D is TRBD1 (5 bases). Deletions cut 1 base from V and 4 bases from J, with 14 bases between. The V gene's germline CDR1 is SNHLY and CDR2 FYNNEI. The CDR3 extends over 16 amino acids. The CDR3 bases are TGTGCCAGCAGTGAAGGGCAGGGCCATAGCGGAAACACCATATATTTT. As protein: CASSEGQGHSGNTIYF. The full variable domain, with the rest looked up from reference TRBV2 and TRBJ1-3, is EPEVTQTPSHQVTQMGQEVILRCVPISNHLYFYWYRQILGQKVEFLVSFYNNEISEKSEIFDDQFSVERPDGSNFTLKIRSTKLEDSAMYFCASSEGQGHSGNTIYFGEGSWLTVV.

This chain connects TRBV6-2 or TRBV6-3 to TRBJ2-7; D is unclear. From germline, CDR1 is MNHEY and CDR2 SVGEGT. The CDR3 loop spans 13 amino acids. The V end was cut by 2 bases, the J end by 2 bases, with 7 bases between. The CDR3 region is CASSYVQTYEQYF. CDR3 nucleotide sequence: TGTGCCAGCAGTTACGTGCAGACCTACGAGCAGTACTTC.

This clonotype was picked up a small number of times. In DNA form, the CDR3 reads TGCAGTGCTAGAGATGCCGGACAGGGGATGAACACTGAAGCTTTCTTT. Amino acid sequence: CSARDAGQGMNTEAFF. The V call is TRBV20-1, the J call TRBJ1-1, with 9 nucleotides matching TRBD1. Trimming cost V 0 bases and J 0 bases; bases outside gene matches: 5. From germline, CDR1 is DFQATT and CDR2 SNEGSKA (reference sequence). The CDR3 spans 16 residues.

This clonotype came up a few times. The V gene is TRBV29-1, the J gene TRBJ2-1, with 8 bases lining up with TRBD1. CDR1 SQVTM and CDR2 ANQGSEA come from the germline V gene. J was trimmed by 6 bases and V by 2 bases; bases with no gene match: 6. CDR3 length: 14 residues. The DNA of the CDR3 is TGCAGCGTTGAATTAGGACAGGGACCCAATGAGCAGTTCTTC. It translates to CSVELGQGPNEQFF.

This chain connects TRBV6-2 or TRBV6-3 to TRBJ1-6, with 7 bases identical to TRBD1. V was clipped by 4 bases and J by 3 bases; unmatched bases: 6. The CDR3 totals 16 residues. Germline CDR1 reads MNHEY; CDR2 reads SVGEGT. CDR3 in DNA: TGTGCCAGCAGTTCTCTAGGGGGCCTCTATAATTCACCCCTCCACTTT. Its translation: CASSSLGGLYNSPLHF.

This chain joins TRBV5-1 and TRBJ2-1, with 10 bases matching TRBD2. Germline assignment: CDR1 SGHRS and CDR2 YFSETQ. This CDR3 is 16 amino acids long. Unmatched junction bases numbered 3, after V lost 2 bases and J lost 1 base. The CDR3 region has the DNA TGCGCCAGCAGCTTTAGAGCGGGAGGGTCCTACAATGAGCAGTTCTTC. It translates to CASSFRAGGSYNEQFF.

The J gene is TRBJ1-4, the V gene TRBV28; D is uncertain. This CDR3 comprises 12 residues. The germline V and J ends were trimmed by 3 bases and 12 bases, with 11 bases remaining between them. CDR1 and CDR2 (germline): MDHEN, SYDVKM. The CDR3 region is CASSFGWQQLFF. The CDR3 nucleotides read TGTGCCAGCAGTTTCGGGTGGCAGCAACTGTTTTTT.

In its sample, this clonotype was seen a few times. The chain links TRBV2 to TRBJ2-5, with D possibly matching TRBD2 (7 bases). Trimming left V 8 bases short and J 1 base short, with 14 bases between. There are 14 residues in the CDR3. CDR1 and CDR2 from the germline V gene are SNHLY and FYNNEI. DNA of the CDR3: TGTGCCAGCCCACAAGGGGGGGCCCAAGAGACCCAGTACTTC. Its protein is CASPQGGAQETQYF.

This clonotype has a handful of counts. The V and J genes are TRBV6-2 or TRBV6-3 and TRBJ2-7; 9 bases match TRBD1. The CDR3 totals 16 residues. Germline loops: CDR1 MNHEY, CDR2 SVGEGT. Trimming cost V 7 bases and J 2 bases; bases outside gene matches: 12. The DNA for the CDR3 is TGTGCCAGCACCACCCGCCTGGGGACAGGGACCTACGAGCAGTACTTC. Its translation: CASTTRLGTGTYEQYF.

This clonotype appeared many times. The CDR3 region has the DNA TGTGCCAGCAGCACCCTCCGGGAACCCGAGCAGTACTTC. It codes for CASSTLREPEQYF. The chain has TRBV12-3 or TRBV12-4 and TRBJ2-7, with a possible D match to TRBD2 (5 bases). CDR3 length: 13 residues. V was pared by 6 bases and J by 6 bases, with 15 bases between.

A few counts support this clonotype. The V and J genes are TRBV15 and TRBJ1-4; no definite D call. The germline gives CDR1 LNHNV, CDR2 YYDKDF (reference sequence). V was trimmed by 5 bases and J by 6 bases, leaving 16 bases between them. The CDR3 has 15 residues. The CDR3 is CATSPQDSSDEKLFF. Here the CDR3 DNA reads TGTGCCACCAGCCCTCAGGATTCATCAGATGAAAAACTGTTTTTT.

The V gene is TRBV9, the J gene TRBJ1-4; D perhaps matches TRBD1 (6 bases). In germline, CDR1 is SGDLS, CDR2 YYNGEE. V was trimmed by 0 bases and J by 12 bases, leaving 18 bases between them. This CDR3 contains 15 residues. This CDR3 reads CASSVGGQGIGELFF. The CDR3 DNA sequence: TGTGCCAGCAGCGTAGGAGGTCAGGGGATTGGGGAACTGTTTTTT.

A few counts support this clonotype. V and J are TRBV12-3 or TRBV12-4 and TRBJ1-1; D is perhaps TRBD1 (6 bases). Trimming removed 6 bases from V and 4 bases from J, with 15 bases in between. The CDR3 totals 14 residues. CDR3 sequence reads: CASSVTGPRTEAFF. In nucleotides, the CDR3 is TGTGCCAGCAGCGTCACAGGGCCGCGCACTGAAGCTTTCTTT.

This clonotype has at least ten counts. The V call is TRBV5-1, the J call TRBJ2-1, with D hard to call. V gave up 0 bases and J gave up 0 bases, with 10 bases separating them. In germline, CDR1 is SGHRS, CDR2 YFSETQ. The CDR3 sequence is 16 residues long. Here the CDR3 DNA reads TGCGCCAGCAGCTTGGGACGCAAGAGCTCCTACAATGAGCAGTTCTTC. Translated, it gives CASSLGRKSSYNEQFF.